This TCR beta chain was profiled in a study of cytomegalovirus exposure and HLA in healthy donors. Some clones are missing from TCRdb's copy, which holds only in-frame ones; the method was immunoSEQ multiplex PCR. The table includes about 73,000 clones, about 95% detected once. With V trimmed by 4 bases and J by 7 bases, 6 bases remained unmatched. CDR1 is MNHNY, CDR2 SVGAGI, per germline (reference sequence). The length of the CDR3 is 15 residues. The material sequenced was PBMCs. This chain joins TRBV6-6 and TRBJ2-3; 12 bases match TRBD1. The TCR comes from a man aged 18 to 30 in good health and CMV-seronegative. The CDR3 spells CASSSHGTGGNTQYF. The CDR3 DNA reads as TGTGCCAGCAGTTCGCACGGGACAGGGGGCAATACGCAGTATTTT.